This T cell receptor beta chain was profiled in a study of blood T cell repertoires in COVID-19. Study information: Specimens from acute and convalescent COVID-19 originated in the United States, Italy and Spain. PBMCs, B-cell-depleted T cells, or T cells were the source of the cDNA or gDNA that made up the material.

Trimming cost V 6 bases and J 4 bases; bases outside gene matches: 10. The V gene's germline CDR1 is MNHEY and CDR2 SVGAGI. The CDR3 extends over 15 amino acids. Authors' methods: How many nucleated cells were present was estimated from reference gene primer amplification. Data came from immunoSEQ multiplex PCR; TCRdb stores just in-frame clones and leaves some out. V, J and clone size are taken as reported in that table, and D and trimming were inferred from the DNA itself. There are roughly 140,000 clones in the sample; roughly 79% occur only once, and 8.2% lies in the top ten. The source is a human donor in a cohort sampled during active COVID-19. This rearrangement joins TRBV6-5 to TRBJ2-5; the match to TRBD2 covers 8 bases. Sequenced: peripheral blood. The CDR3 sequence: CASSRAGLAGETQYF. The CDR3 region has the DNA TGTGCCAGCAGCCGTGCAGGACTAGCAGGAGAGACCCAGTACTTC.